The clone carrying this T cell receptor (beta chain) has a count of ten or more. The sample belongs to a study of Graves' ophthalmopathy and Graves' hyperthyroidism. Overall study context: The study drew peripheral blood at initial diagnosis, before any treatment.

The TCR beta CDR3 regions underwent amplification from RNA transcripts. Second-round multiplex PCR followed a first-round RT-PCR using HTBI primers. Via MiXCR, TCRdb re-called the multiplex PCR reads, giving one row per CDR3 protein. The sample consists of some 400,000 distinct CDR3 sequences, around 19% of them appearing once. V lost 8 bases and J 5 bases, leaving 10 bases between the germline ends. This CDR3 contains 12 residues. Germline CDR1 GTSNPN, CDR2 SVGIG (reference sequence). Certain patients were not enrolled. These were patients with other autoimmune diseases, uncontrolled infections, pregnancy or lactation.

Sequenced: peripheral blood. This clonotype was obtained from a woman aged 18-30 years with Graves' ophthalmopathy. The rearrangement joins TRBV30 to TRBJ1-6; D not resolved. The CDR3: CAAMRDNSPLHF. The CDR3 DNA reads as TGTGCCGCGATGCGAGATAATTCACCCCTCCACTTT.